A single TCR beta chain is shown here with its context. This clonotype appeared a few times. The antigen it recognizes is unknown. Nothing much larger sits one base from this clone, and base qualities are not available. The iRepertoire nested amplicon-rescue multiplex PCR (arm-PCR) platform was used to amplify TCR alpha and beta CDR3 regions from RNA. For one-step reverse transcription and amplification, roughly 95-450 ng of tissue mRNA or PBMC total RNA was used as input. Following bead purification, Illumina adapters were added through a secondary multiplex PCR, and the libraries were then gel-purified between 200 and 400 bp. The libraries contained internal 6-nucleotide barcodes that were used for demultiplexing. Sequencing of the libraries was done on an Illumina MiSeq using 2x220 or 2x250 nucleotide paired-end reads. As for the original processing: Paired reads were merged with FLASH 1.2.11 and aligned to the GRCh37 human genome with BWA-MEM before extracting TRA and TRB reads. For V and J assignment, an IMGT-derived reference of cassette sequences and CDR3 motifs that included pseudogenes was used. Reads were translated in three frames, and productive CDR3s were defined as those with a C...FGXG motif and no stop codons. Unique combinations of V-J cassette pair and CDR3 amino acid sequence were defined as clonotypes. Reads were filtered by Hamming distance, with the threshold set by the sequence error rate of each sample in mapped regions. The public sequencing data were trimmed at Q25 with fastp and processed into clonotypes with MiXCR by TCRdb, which kept only in-frame beta chains. When rows share a CDR3 protein, they turn into one entry using the most common DNA and genes. These V and J calls originate from TCRdb's pipeline instead of the authors' own analysis. In all, the sample holds over 120,000 distinct CDR3 sequences, and about 39% of those were seen once. The ten largest clones represent 15% to 25% of the sample.

The sample originates from a study of glioma-infiltrating T cells (TCRdb year 2016). Background for the entire study: Glioma tissue, non-neoplastic brain tissue and matched peripheral blood mononuclear cells were used as sources from which TCR alpha- and beta-chain repertoires were sequenced. To gauge divergence between tissue and blood T-cell populations, every tissue-infiltrating repertoire was compared against the peripheral blood repertoire from the same patient. The paired cohort comprised three low-grade glioma patients, several primary glioblastoma patients and three non-glioma patients contributing non-neoplastic brain tissue. The paper as a whole reports these results and caveats: Small numbers underpinned the group comparisons: eight glioblastoma patients, three low-grade glioma patients and three non-neoplastic patients. Tissue and blood shared very few CDR3 sequences, a result attributed to high CDR3 diversity and limited sampling. VJ-independent divergence between tissue and blood was found to be below expectation in non-neoplastic patients but above expectation in all gliomas, particularly low-grade gliomas.

Counted from cysteine to phenylalanine, this CDR3 has 14 amino acids. CDR3 DNA only is kept here, 42 bases in frame from base 1. A distance of 9 bases separates the germline ends of V and J, which lose 3 bases and 4 bases respectively. The germline V gene yields SGHTA for CDR1 and FQGNSA for CDR2. Sequencing was carried out using glioma tissue, nonneoplastic brain tissue, or PBMCs (not recorded which). This receptor was taken from a human donor with low-grade glioma or glioblastoma, undergoing nonglioma brain surgery, or in good health (not recorded which). Here the chain combines TRBV7-2 and TRBJ2-2; the D gene lacks a confident call. The bases read TGTGCCAGCAGCTTGGCCCAGGTCACCGGGGAGCTGTTTTTT. Its translation is CASSLAQVTGELFF. The variable domain in full, with residues beyond the CDR3 obtained from the reference TRBV7-2 and TRBJ2-2 genes, is GAGVSQSPSNKVTEKGKDVELRCDPISGHTALYWYRQSLGQGLEFLIYFQGNSAPDKSGLPSDRFSAERTGGSVSTLTIQRTQQEDSAVYLCASSLAQVTGELFFGEGSRLTVL.